This T cell receptor beta chain comes out of a study of read filtering for tumor transcriptome and immune sequencing. General study points: Approximately 80% of IR-seq clonotypes had one read, totaling about 3.5% of reads; RNA-seq: around 70% and 40%. This fraction held mixed bone marrow immune cells after CD138-negative sorting.

This library used around 400 ng RNA and molecular barcoded adaptors spanning alpha/delta and beta/gamma chains. TCRdb independently ran MiXCR on the reads; one entry per CDR3 protein. The table shows some 43,000 distinct CDR3 sequences, with roughly 13% occurring only once. This clonotype was picked up many times. Its target is not known. V lost 1 base and J 2 bases, leaving 12 bases between the germline ends. This CDR3 is built from 15 residues. Germline loops: CDR1 SGHAT, CDR2 FQNNGV. At the time of active disease, bone marrow was collected from every patient. The sequence was collected from a donor aged 40 or older with multiple myeloma. This chain connects TRBV11-2 to TRBJ2-7; D is tentatively TRBD1 or TRBD2 (5 bases each). The sequenced material came from a population of CD138-negative cells sorted from bone marrow. In DNA, the CDR3 is TGTGCCAGCAGCTTAGTGGGGGACCAAACCTACGAGCAGTACTTC. Its protein is CASSLVGDQTYEQYF.